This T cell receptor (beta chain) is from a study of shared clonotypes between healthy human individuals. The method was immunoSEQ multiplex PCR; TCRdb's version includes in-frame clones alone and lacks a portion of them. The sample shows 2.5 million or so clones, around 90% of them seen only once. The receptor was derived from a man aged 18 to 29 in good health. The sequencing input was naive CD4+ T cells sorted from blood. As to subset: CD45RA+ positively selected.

This CDR3 is CASSPRINRPEAFF. The CDR3 DNA reads as TGCGCCAGCAGCCCCAGAATAAATCGTCCGGAAGCTTTCTTT. V and J are TRBV4-3 and TRBJ1-1; D not resolved. Germline CDR1 and CDR2: LGHNA and YSLEER. V was shortened by 4 bases and J by 8 bases, with 17 bases between the two germline ends. The length of the CDR3 is 14 residues.